This T cell receptor beta chain originates from a study of blood T cell repertoires in COVID-19. Here immunoSEQ multiplex PCR was the method, and the copy in TCRdb shows in-frame clones only, minus some. This sample has almost 45,000 clones, with around three quarters found just once. This CDR3 spans 14 amino acids. The germline V gene has CDR1 MNHEY and CDR2 SVGEGT. V shed 0 bases and J shed 12 bases, with 15 bases lying between them. This chain connects TRBV6-2 or TRBV6-3 to TRBJ2-1; D possibly corresponds to TRBD1 (7 bases). The TCR originated in an elderly man with acute or convalescent COVID-19. The sequencing sample was made of peripheral blood. The CDR3 loop reads CASSYSPRQGGQFF. The CDR3 DNA sequence: TGTGCCAGCAGTTACTCGCCCCGACAGGGAGGGCAGTTCTTC.